The present T cell receptor beta chain was sequenced within a study of monozygotic twins with inflammatory bowel disease. General study points: Clonotype overlap with others was lower in IBD patients than in healthy twins, a difference that was greatest with disease activity.

This CDR3 has 15 amino acids. Per germline, CDR1 SGHRS and CDR2 YFSETQ. TCRdb reprocessed the 5' RACE reads and stores each CDR3 protein as one record, lacking DNA. The sample data list around 380,000 distinct CDR3 sequences. A note on this clonotype: The antigen remains unidentified.

The chain joins TRBV5-1 to TRBJ2-1; TCRdb indicates TRBD1, and absent DNA this call remains unverified. The TCR originated in a human donor with ulcerative colitis or Crohn's disease, or a healthy co-twin of an affected twin (not recorded which). The source material was blood. CDR3 loop: CASSFEGFGYNEQFF.